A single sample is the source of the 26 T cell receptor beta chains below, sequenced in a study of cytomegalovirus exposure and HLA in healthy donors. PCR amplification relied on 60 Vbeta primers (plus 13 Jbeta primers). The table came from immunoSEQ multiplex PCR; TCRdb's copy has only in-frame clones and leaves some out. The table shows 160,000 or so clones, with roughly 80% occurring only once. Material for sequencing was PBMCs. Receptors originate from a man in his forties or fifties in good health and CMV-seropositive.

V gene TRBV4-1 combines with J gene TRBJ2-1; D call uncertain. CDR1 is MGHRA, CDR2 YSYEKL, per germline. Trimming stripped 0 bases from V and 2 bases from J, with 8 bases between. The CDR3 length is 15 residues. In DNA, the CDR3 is TGCGCCAGCAGCCAAGAGCGGTGGGCCTACAATGAGCAGTTCTTC. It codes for CASSQERWAYNEQFF.

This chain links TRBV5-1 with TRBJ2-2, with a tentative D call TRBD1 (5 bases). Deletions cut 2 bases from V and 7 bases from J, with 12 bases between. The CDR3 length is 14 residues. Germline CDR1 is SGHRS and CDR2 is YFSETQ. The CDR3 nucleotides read TGCGCCAGCAGCTTTTCAGGGTGGAGCGGGGAGCTGTTTTTT. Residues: CASSFSGWSGELFF.

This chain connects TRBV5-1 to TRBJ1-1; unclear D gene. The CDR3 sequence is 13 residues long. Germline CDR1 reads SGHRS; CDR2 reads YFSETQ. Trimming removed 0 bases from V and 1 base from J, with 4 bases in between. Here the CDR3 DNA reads TGCGCCAGCAGCTTGGCTTGGAACACTGAAGCTTTCTTT. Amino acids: CASSLAWNTEAFF.

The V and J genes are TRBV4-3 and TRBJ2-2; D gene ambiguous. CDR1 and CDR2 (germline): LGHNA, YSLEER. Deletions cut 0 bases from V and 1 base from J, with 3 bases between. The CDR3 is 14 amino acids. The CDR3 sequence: CASSQDLNTGELFF. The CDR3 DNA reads TGCGCCAGCAGCCAAGACCTGAACACCGGGGAGCTGTTTTTT.

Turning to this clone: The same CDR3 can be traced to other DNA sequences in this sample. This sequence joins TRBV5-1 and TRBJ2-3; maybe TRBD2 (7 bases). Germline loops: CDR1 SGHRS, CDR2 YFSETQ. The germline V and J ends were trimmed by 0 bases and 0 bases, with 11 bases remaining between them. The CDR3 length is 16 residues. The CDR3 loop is CASSLEGGVSTDTQYF. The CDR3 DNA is TGCGCCAGCAGCTTGGAGGGGGGGGTTAGCACAGATACGCAGTATTTT.

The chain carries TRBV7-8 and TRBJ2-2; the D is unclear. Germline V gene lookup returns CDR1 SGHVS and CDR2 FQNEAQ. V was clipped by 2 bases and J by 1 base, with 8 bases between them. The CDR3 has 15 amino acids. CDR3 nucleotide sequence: TGTGCCAGCAGCTTACGGGTCGGGAACACCGGGGAGCTGTTTTTT. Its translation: CASSLRVGNTGELFF.

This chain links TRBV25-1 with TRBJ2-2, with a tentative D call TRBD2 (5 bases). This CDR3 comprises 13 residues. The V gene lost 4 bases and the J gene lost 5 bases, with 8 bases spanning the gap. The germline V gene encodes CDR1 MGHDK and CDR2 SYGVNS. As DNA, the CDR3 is TGTGCCAGCAGTGTGGACTTTACCGGGGAGCTGTTTTTT. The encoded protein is CASSVDFTGELFF. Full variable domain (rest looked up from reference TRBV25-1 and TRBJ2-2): EADIYQTPRYLVIGTGKKITLECSQTMGHDKMYWYQQDPGMELHLIHYSYGVNSTEKGDLSSESTVSRIRTEHFPLTLESARPSHTSQYLCASSVDFTGELFFGEGSRLTVL.

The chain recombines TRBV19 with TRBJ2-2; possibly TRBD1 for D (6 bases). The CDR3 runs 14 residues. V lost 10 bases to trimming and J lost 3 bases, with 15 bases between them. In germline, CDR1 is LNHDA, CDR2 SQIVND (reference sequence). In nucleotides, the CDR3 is TGTGCCACAAGGGTACAGGGTGACACCGGGGAGCTGTTTTTT. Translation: CATRVQGDTGELFF.

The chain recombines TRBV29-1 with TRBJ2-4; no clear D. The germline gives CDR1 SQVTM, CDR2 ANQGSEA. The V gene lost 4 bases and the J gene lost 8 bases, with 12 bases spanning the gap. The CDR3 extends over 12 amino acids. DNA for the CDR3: TGCAGCGTTGCTACGTCGAGGTACATTCAGTACTTC. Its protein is CSVATSRYIQYF.

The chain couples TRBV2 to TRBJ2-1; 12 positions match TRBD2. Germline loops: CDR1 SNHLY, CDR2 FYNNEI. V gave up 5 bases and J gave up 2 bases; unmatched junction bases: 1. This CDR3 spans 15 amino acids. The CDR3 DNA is TGTGCCAGCAGTCTAGCGGGAGGGCCCTACAATGAGCAGTTCTTC. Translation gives CASSLAGGPYNEQFF.

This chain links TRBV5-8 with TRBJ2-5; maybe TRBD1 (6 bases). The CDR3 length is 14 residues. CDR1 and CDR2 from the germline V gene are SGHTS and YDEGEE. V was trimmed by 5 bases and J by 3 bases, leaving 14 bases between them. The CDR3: CASSLPAGEETQYF. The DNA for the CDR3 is TGTGCCAGCAGTTTGCCCGCAGGGGAAGAGACCCAGTACTTC.

The CDR3 region is CASSPAYNEQFF. Here the CDR3 DNA reads TGTGCCAGCAGCCCCGCCTACAATGAGCAGTTCTTC. The V and J genes are TRBV7-2 and TRBJ2-1; the D is unclear. Germline V gene sequence: CDR1 SGHTA, CDR2 FQGNSA. Trimming shortened V by 5 bases and J by 2 bases, and 4 bases separated the two germline ends. The CDR3 loop spans 12 amino acids.

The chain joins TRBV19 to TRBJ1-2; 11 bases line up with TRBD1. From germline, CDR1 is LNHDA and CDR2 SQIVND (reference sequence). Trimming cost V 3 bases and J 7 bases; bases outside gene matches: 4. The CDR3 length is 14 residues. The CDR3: CASSMDRGLSGYTF. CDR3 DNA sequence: TGTGCCAGTAGTATGGACAGGGGGCTATCTGGCTACACCTTC. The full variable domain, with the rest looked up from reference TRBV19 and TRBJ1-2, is DGGITQSPKYLFRKEGQNVTLSCEQNLNHDAMYWYRQDPGQGLRLIYYSQIVNDFQKGDIAEGYSVSREKKESFPLTVTSAQKNPTAFYLCASSMDRGLSGYTFGSGTRLTVV.

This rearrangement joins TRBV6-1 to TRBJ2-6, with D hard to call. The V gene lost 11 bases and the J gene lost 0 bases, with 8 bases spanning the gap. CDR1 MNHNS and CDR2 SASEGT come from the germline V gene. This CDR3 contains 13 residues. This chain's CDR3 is CAGTVSGANVLTF. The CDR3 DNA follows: TGTGCCGGTACAGTCTCTGGGGCCAACGTCCTGACTTTC.

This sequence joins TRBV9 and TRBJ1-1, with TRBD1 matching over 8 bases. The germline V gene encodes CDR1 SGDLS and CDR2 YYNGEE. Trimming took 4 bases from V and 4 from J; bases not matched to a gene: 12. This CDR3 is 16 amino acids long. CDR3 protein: CASSSLSTGVFTEAFF. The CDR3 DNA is TGTGCCAGCAGCTCCCTTTCGACAGGGGTCTTCACTGAAGCTTTCTTT.

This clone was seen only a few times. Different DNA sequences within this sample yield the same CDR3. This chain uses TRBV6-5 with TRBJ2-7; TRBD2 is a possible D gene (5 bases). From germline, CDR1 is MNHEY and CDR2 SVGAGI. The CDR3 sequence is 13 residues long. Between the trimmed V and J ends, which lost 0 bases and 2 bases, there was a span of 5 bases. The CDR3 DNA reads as TGTGCCAGCAGTTACTCCGGGACCTACGAGCAGTACTTC. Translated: CASSYSGTYEQYF.

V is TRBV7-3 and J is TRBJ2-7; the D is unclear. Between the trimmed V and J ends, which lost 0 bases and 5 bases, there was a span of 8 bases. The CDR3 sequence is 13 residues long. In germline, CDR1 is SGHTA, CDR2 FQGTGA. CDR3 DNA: TGTGCCAGCAGCTTAACCCCCCTCGACGAGCAGTACTTC. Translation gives CASSLTPLDEQYF.

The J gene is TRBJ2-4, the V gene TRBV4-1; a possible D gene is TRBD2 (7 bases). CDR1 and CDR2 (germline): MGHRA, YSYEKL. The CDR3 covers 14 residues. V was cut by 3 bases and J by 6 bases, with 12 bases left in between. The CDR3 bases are TGCGCCAGCAGCCAGGCGGGGGCGGGAAACATTCAGTACTTC. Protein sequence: CASSQAGAGNIQYF.

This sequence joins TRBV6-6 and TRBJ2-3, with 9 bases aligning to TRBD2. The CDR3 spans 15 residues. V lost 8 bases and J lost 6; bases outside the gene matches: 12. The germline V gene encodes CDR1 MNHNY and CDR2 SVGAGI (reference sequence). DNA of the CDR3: TGTGCCAGCCGGCTGACCGGCGGGGGGGTGGATACGCAGTATTTT. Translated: CASRLTGGGVDTQYF.

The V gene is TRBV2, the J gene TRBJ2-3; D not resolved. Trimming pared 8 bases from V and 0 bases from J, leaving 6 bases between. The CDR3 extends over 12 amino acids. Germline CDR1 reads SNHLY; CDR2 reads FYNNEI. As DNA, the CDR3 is TGTGCCAGCGGGCCTAGCACAGATACGCAGTATTTT. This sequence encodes CASGPSTDTQYF.

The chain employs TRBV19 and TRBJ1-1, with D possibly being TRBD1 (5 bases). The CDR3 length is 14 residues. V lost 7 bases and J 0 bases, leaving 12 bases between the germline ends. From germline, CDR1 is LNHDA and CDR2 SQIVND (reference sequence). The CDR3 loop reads CASTEGLLNTEAFF. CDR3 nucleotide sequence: TGTGCCAGTACGGAGGGACTATTGAACACTGAAGCTTTCTTT.

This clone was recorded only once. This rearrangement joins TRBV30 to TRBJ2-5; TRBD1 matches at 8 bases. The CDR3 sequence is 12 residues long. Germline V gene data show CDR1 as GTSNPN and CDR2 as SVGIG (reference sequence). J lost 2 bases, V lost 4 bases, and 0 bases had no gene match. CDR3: CAWNRGQETQYF. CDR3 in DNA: TGTGCCTGGAACAGGGGGCAAGAGACCCAGTACTTC. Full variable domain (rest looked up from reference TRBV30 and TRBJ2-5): SQTIHQWPATLVQPVGSPLSLECTVEGTSNPNLYWYRQAAGRGLQLLFYSVGIGQISSEVPQNLSASRPQDRQFILSSKKLLLSDSGFYLCAWNRGQETQYFGPGTRLLVL.

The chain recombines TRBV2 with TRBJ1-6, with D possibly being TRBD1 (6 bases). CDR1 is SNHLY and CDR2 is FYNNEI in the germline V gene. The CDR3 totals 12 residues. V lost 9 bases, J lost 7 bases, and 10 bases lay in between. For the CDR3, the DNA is TGTGCCAGTTCGACAGGCAATTCACCCCTCCACTTT. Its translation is CASSTGNSPLHF.

CDR3 DNA: TGTGCCAGCAGTTCGCGGAGGGCCGAGCAGTACTTC. Translation: CASSSRRAEQYF. This chain links TRBV21-1 with TRBJ2-7; the table's D call TRBD2 went unverified against the DNA. TRBV21-1 is termed a pseudogene. CDR3 length: 12 residues.

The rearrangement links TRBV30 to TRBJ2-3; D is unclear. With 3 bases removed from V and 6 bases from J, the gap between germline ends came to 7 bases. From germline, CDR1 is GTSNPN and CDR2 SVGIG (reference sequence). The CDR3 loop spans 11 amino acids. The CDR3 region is CAWSPVDTQYF. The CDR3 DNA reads TGTGCCTGGAGCCCTGTGGATACGCAGTATTTT.

Here the CDR3 DNA reads TGTGCCAGCAGGCGACAGGGAAAGAACACCGGGGAGCTGTTTTTT. It encodes CASRRQGKNTGELFF. The chain joins TRBV6-5 to TRBJ2-2, with 7 positions matching TRBD1. V lost 6 bases, J lost 1 base, and 5 bases stayed unmatched. The germline CDR1 and CDR2 sequences are MNHEY and SVGAGI. The CDR3 is 15 amino acids.